These 14 T cell receptor beta chains originate from one sample sequenced in a study of T cells in Graves' hyperthyroidism and ophthalmopathy. The investigators amplified TCR beta CDR3 regions from RNA transcripts. TCR CDR3 regions were first amplified by RT-PCR with HTBI primers. TCRdb re-called the multiplex PCR reads through MiXCR, storing one row per CDR3 protein. The table includes around 380,000 distinct CDR3 sequences, roughly 13% detected once. Material: blood. Receptor source: a man aged 25-45 years with Graves' hyperthyroidism that later progressed to Graves' ophthalmopathy.

This clonotype appeared many times. The chain links TRBV7-9 to TRBJ2-1; 10 positions agree with TRBD2. Germline trimming cut 3 bases from V and 3 bases from J; bases unmatched to any gene: 2. There are 15 residues in the CDR3. Germline CDR1 and CDR2: SEHNR and FQNEAQ (reference sequence). The CDR3 nucleotides read TGTGCCAGCAGCTTCCCTAGCGGGGGCTACAATGAGCAGTTCTTC. This translates into CASSFPSGGYNEQFF.

This clonotype has at least ten counts. V and J are TRBV7-9 and TRBJ2-2, with 11 nucleotides matching TRBD1. Germline CDR1 and CDR2: SEHNR and FQNEAQ (reference sequence). The CDR3 is made up of 18 amino acids. V was clipped by 5 bases and J by 3 bases; unmatched bases: 11. The CDR3 DNA reads as TGTGCCAGCAGCAAATCGGACAGGGGGCGCCGGCACACCGGGGAGCTGTTTTTT. Its protein product is CASSKSDRGRRHTGELFF.

This clonotype was detected only a few times. Sequence at one end of the junction differs from germline and may be a read error. The chain recombines TRBV6-2 or TRBV6-3 with TRBJ2-2; no definite D call. The CDR3 runs to 11 residues. CDR1 and CDR2 (germline): MNHEY, SVGEGT. The CDR3 DNA follows: TGTGCCAGCAGCAGGACCGAGGAGCTGTTTTTT. It translates to CASSRTEELFF.

The chain employs TRBV20-1 and TRBJ1-2, with TRBD1 as a possible D gene (5 bases). CDR3 size: 14 residues. Trimming shortened V by 1 base and J by 2 bases, and 11 bases separated the two germline ends. Germline CDR1 reads DFQATT; CDR2 reads SNEGSKA (reference sequence). The CDR3 loop is CSARGPGLNYGYTF. CDR3 in DNA: TGCAGTGCTAGAGGGCCAGGGCTGAACTATGGCTACACCTTC.

This sequence joins TRBV5-1 and TRBJ1-2; the match to TRBD1 covers 9 bases. CDR1 and CDR2 (germline): SGHRS, YFSETQ. The length of the CDR3 is 15 residues. Losses at the gene ends were 2 bases for V and 1 base for J; bases not matched to a gene: 3. CDR3 sequence: CASSLGTGNNYGYTF. CDR3 in DNA: TGCGCCAGCAGCTTAGGGACAGGGAATAACTATGGCTACACCTTC.

This clonotype has ten or more counts. V usage is TRBV7-9 and J usage is TRBJ1-1; 7 bases agree with TRBD1. There are 14 residues in the CDR3. CDR1 is SEHNR, CDR2 FQNEAQ, per germline (reference sequence). Trimming at V came to 5 bases and at J to 4 bases, leaving 7 bases not matched to a gene. The CDR3: CASSLVQGTTEAFF. The CDR3 region has the DNA TGTGCCAGCAGCCTAGTACAGGGGACCACTGAAGCTTTCTTT. The complete variable domain, with remaining parts taken from reference TRBV7-9 and TRBJ1-1, reads DTGVSQNPRHKITKRGQNVTFRCDPISEHNRLYWYRQTLGQGPEFLTYFQNEAQLEKSRLLSDRFSAERPKGSFSTLEIQRTEQGDSAMYLCASSLVQGTTEAFFGQGTRLTVV.

This clonotype came up a few times. The CDR3 DNA reads as TGTGCCTGGAGTGGGAGACAGACCAATCAGCCCCAGCATTTT. Protein sequence: CAWSGRQTNQPQHF. The rearrangement uses TRBV30 and TRBJ1-5; TRBD1 might be the D (5 bases). V was pared by 1 base and J by 3 bases, with 10 bases between. The CDR3 has 14 amino acids. Germline CDR1 and CDR2: GTSNPN and SVGIG (reference sequence).

This clonotype turned up a few times. The chain is built from TRBV20-1 and TRBJ1-2; 7 bases are shared with TRBD1. CDR3 size: 15 residues. Germline CDR1 is DFQATT and CDR2 is SNEGSKA (reference sequence). Germline trimming cut 6 bases from V and 4 bases from J; bases unmatched to any gene: 14. CDR3 protein: CSASLRGGGSYGYTF. The CDR3 DNA is TGCAGTGCCTCCCTCAGGGGGGGCGGGTCCTATGGCTACACCTTC.

This clonotype has a count of ten or more. CDR3 region: CASSLGRNEGEQYF. CDR3 sequence (DNA): TGCGCCAGCAGCTTAGGAAGGAACGAGGGGGAGCAGTACTTC. This chain links TRBV5-1 with TRBJ2-7; D is perhaps TRBD1 or TRBD2 (5 bases each). Germline V lookup: CDR1 SGHRS, CDR2 YFSETQ. Deletions cut 2 bases from V and 7 bases from J, with 16 bases between. The CDR3 is made up of 14 amino acids.

Many counts were recorded for this clonotype. The chain couples TRBV12-3 or TRBV12-4 to TRBJ2-1, with D perhaps assigned TRBD1 or TRBD2 (6 bases each). The CDR3 extends over 16 amino acids. Trimming pared 0 bases from V and 5 bases from J, leaving 14 bases between. The CDR3 reads CASSLARWGAHNEQFF. The CDR3 bases are TGTGCCAGCAGTTTAGCGCGGTGGGGGGCCCACAATGAGCAGTTCTTC.

The V gene is TRBV24-1, the J gene TRBJ2-1; TRBD1 or TRBD2 may be the D gene (6 bases each). The CDR3 spans 22 residues. V lost 1 base and J lost 0, with 27 bases in between. In germline, CDR1 is KGHDR, CDR2 SFDVKD. CDR3: CATSDFAGTGFNRASSYNEQFF. CDR3 nucleotides: TGTGCCACCAGTGATTTTGCGGGAACAGGGTTCAACAGAGCGAGCTCCTACAATGAGCAGTTCTTC.

This clonotype showed up many times. This chain connects TRBV2 to TRBJ2-7; TRBD1 agrees at 7 bases. V was pared by 7 bases and J by 7 bases, with 16 bases of the junction left unmatched. The germline V gene encodes CDR1 SNHLY and CDR2 FYNNEI. The CDR3 consists of 15 residues. The CDR3, as DNA: TGTGCCAGCACCAACTCAAGGACAGGAGTGGGGGAGCAGTACTTC. Amino acids: CASTNSRTGVGEQYF.

The genes are TRBV20-1 and TRBJ1-6; D not resolved. Germline CDR1 reads DFQATT; CDR2 reads SNEGSKA (reference sequence). V lost 5 bases, J lost 4 bases, and 9 bases lay in between. The CDR3 spans 13 residues. The CDR3 region is CSAVTRYNSPLHF. CDR3 nucleotides: TGCAGTGCTGTTACACGGTATAATTCACCCCTCCACTTT.

The genes are TRBV6-1 and TRBJ2-3; 8 bases match TRBD2. The length of the CDR3 is 17 residues. Germline V gene lookup returns CDR1 MNHNS and CDR2 SASEGT. V was pared by 6 bases and J by 4 bases, with 15 bases of the junction left unmatched. The CDR3 loop is CASSPGRGGGFADTQYF. CDR3 coding DNA: TGTGCCAGCAGCCCTGGACGAGGCGGGGGGTTCGCAGATACGCAGTATTTT.